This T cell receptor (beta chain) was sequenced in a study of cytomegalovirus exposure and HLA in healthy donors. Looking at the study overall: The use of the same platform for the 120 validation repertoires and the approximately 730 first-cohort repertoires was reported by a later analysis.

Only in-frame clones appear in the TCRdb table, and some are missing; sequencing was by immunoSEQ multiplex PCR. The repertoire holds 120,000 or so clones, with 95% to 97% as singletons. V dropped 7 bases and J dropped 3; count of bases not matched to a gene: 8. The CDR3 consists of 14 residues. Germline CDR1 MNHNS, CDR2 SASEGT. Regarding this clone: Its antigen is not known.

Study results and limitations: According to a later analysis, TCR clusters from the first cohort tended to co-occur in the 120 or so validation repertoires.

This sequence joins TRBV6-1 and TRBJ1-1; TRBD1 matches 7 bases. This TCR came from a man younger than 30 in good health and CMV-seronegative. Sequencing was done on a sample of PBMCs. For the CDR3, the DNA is TGTGCCAGCATGCAACAGGGGCGTCACACTGAAGCTTTCTTT. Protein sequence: CASMQQGRHTEAFF.